This T cell receptor (beta chain) was identified in a study of control samples from healthy donors and cancer patients. This clone was counted between two and nine times. Profiled with immunoSEQ multiplex PCR; TCRdb holds only in-frame clones, not every one. The repertoire holds approximately 54,000 clones, with 88% as singletons. The origin of this receptor is a man in his forties or fifties with head and neck cancer. Sequencing used PBMCs.

DNA for the CDR3: TGTGCCAGCAGTCCGGTTGGGGACCCGTTTTTGGATCAGCCCCAGCATTTT. Translation gives CASSPVGDPFLDQPQHF. The rearrangement links TRBV27 to TRBJ1-5; D perhaps matches TRBD1 (5 bases). Trimming shortened V by 5 bases and J by 5 bases, and 22 bases separated the two germline ends. CDR3 length equals 17 residues. The germline CDR1 and CDR2 sequences are MNHEY and SMNVEV (reference sequence).